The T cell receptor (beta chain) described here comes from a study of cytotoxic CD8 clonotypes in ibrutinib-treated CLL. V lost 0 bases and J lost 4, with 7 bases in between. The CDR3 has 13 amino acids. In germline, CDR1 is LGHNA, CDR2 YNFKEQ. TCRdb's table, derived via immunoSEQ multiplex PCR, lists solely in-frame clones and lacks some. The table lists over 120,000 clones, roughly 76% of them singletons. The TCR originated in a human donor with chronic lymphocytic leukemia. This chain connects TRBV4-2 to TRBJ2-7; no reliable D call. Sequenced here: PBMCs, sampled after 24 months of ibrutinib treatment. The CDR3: CASSQDLEYEQYF. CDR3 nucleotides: TGTGCCAGCAGCCAAGATCTAGAGTACGAGCAGTACTTC.